The 3 T cell receptor beta chains reported below all come from one sample, sequenced in a study of tumor and adjacent non-tumor tissue in lung cancer. The template was RNA from unsorted bulk tissue. More than 3 cm separated this lung sample from the edge of the tumor. TCRbeta libraries were built with three rounds of nested PCR, modified from ARM-PCR. Each CDR3 protein gets one entry after TCRdb re-called the multiplex PCR reads with MiXCR. The sample consists of 75,000 to 90,000 distinct CDR3 sequences, approximately 73% of them appearing once. Sequencing was done on a sample of distant non-tumor lung tissue. These receptors were obtained from a woman in her 50s with non-small cell lung cancer.

V is TRBV6-1 and J is TRBJ1-4; unclear D gene. This CDR3 comprises 17 residues. Per germline, CDR1 MNHNS and CDR2 SASEGT. Trimming shortened V by 4 bases and J by 9 bases, and 24 bases separated the two germline ends. CDR3 sequence (DNA): TGTGCCAGCAGTGGCCCGGGCCCCGGGCTCGCGAAGCAAAAACTGTTTTTT. It yields the protein CASSGPGPGLAKQKLFF.

This clonotype was seen just once. The junction shows a germline mismatch at one end, possibly a read error. This chain uses TRBV29-1 with TRBJ1-1; 9 bases fit TRBD1. Germline V lookup: CDR1 SQVTM, CDR2 ANQGSEA. This CDR3 region has 13 residues. CDR3 sequence reads: CSVHRGLSTEVFF. CDR3 DNA sequence: TGCAGCGTCCACAGGGGGCTCAGCACTGAAGTTTTCTTT.

Regarding this clonotype: One end of the junction does not line up with germline, which may come from a read error. The chain has TRBV6-5 and TRBJ2-7; 7 bases map to TRBD2. Looked up from germline, CDR1 is MNHEY and CDR2 is SVGAGI. The CDR3 is 14 amino acids. The CDR3 nucleotides read TGTGCCAGCAGTTGCGGGGGAGCCCCCTACGAGCGGTACTTC. Protein: CASSCGGAPYERYF.